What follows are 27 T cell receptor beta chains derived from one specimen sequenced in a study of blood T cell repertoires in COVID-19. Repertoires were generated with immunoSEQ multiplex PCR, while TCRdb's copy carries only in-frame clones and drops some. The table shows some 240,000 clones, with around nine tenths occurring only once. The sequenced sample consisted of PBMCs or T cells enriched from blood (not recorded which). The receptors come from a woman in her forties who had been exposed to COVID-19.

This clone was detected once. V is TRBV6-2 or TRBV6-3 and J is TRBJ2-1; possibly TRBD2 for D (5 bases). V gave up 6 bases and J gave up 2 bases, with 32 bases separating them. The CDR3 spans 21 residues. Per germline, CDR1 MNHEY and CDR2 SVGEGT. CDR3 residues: CASSPLAGSPRKIHPYNEQFF. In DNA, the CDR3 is TGTGCCAGCAGCCCCCTGGCGGGTTCACCCCGAAAAATCCACCCCTACAATGAGCAGTTCTTC.

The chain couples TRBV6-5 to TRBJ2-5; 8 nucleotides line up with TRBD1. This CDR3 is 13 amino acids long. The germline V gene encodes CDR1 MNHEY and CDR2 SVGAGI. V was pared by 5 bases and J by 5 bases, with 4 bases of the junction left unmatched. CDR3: CASSRDRLETQYF. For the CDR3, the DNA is TGTGCCAGCAGTCGGGACAGGCTTGAGACCCAGTACTTC.

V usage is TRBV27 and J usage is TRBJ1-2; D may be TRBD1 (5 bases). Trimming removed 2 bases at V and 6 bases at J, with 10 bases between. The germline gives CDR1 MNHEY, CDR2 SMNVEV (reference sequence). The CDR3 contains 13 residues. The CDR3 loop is CASSLSQGNGYTF. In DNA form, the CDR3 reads TGTGCCAGCAGTTTAAGCCAGGGTAATGGCTACACCTTC.

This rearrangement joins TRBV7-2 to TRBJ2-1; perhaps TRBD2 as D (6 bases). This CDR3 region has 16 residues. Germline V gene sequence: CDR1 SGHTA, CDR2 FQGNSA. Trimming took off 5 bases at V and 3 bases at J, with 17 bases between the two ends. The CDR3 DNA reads TGTGCCAGCAGCCCCGGGAGAGGGGTAGGCTACAATGAGCAGTTCTTC. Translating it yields CASSPGRGVGYNEQFF. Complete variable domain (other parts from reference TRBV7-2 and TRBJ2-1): GAGVSQSPSNKVTEKGKDVELRCDPISGHTALYWYRQSLGQGLEFLIYFQGNSAPDKSGLPSDRFSAERTGGSVSTLTIQRTQQEDSAVYLCASSPGRGVGYNEQFFGPGTRLTVL.

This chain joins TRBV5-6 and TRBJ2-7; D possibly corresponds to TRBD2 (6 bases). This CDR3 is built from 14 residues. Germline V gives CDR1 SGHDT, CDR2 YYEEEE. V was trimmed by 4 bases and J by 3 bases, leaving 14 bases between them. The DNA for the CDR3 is TGTGCCAGCAGCCCGGGCGGGCGGGACTACGAGCAGTACGTC. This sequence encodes CASSPGGRDYEQYV.

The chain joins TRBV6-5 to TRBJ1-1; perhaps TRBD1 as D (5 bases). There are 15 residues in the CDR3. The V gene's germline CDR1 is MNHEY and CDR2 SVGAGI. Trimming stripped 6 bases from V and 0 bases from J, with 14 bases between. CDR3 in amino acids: CASRRPGLLNTEAFF. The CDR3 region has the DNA TGTGCCAGCAGACGACCGGGACTGCTGAACACTGAAGCTTTCTTT.

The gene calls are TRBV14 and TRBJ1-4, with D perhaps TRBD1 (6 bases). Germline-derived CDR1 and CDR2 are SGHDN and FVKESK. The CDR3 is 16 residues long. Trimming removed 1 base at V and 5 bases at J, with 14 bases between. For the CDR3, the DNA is TGTGCCAGCAGCCAAGGGTATCAGGGGAAGAATGAAAAACTGTTTTTT. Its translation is CASSQGYQGKNEKLFF.

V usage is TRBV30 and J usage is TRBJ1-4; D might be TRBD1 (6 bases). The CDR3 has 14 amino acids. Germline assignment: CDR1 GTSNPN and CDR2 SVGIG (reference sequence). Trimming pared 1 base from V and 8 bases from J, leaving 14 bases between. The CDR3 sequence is CAWSGGGVGEKLFF. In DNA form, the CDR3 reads TGTGCCTGGAGTGGGGGGGGCGTGGGAGAAAAACTGTTTTTT.

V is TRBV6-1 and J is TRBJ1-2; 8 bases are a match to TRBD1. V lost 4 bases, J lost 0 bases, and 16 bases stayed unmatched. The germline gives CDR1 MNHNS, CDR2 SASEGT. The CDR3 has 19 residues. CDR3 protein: CASSGTRDRFLEANYGYTF. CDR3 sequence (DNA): TGTGCCAGCAGTGGCACCCGGGACAGGTTTCTTGAAGCTAACTATGGCTACACCTTC.

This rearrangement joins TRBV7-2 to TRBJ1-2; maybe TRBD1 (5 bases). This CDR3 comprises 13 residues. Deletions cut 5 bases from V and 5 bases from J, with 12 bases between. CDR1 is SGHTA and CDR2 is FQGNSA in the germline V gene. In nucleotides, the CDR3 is TGTGCCAGCAGCCTTGGACAAATTTATGGCTACACCTTC. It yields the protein CASSLGQIYGYTF.

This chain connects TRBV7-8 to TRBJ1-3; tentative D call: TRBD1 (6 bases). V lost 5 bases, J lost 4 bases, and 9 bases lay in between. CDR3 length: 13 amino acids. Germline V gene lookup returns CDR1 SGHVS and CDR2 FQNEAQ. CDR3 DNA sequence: TGTGCCAGCAGCATAGACAGGGGAAACACCATATATTTT. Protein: CASSIDRGNTIYF.

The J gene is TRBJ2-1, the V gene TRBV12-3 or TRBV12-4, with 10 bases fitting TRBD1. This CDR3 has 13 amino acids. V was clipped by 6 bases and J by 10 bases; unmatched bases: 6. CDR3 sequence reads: CASSIGTGAEQFF. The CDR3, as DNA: TGTGCCAGCAGCATAGGGACAGGGGCAGAGCAGTTCTTC.

The CDR3 region has the DNA TGTGCCACCAGTGTCGACTCGGGACTACCCACAGATACGCAGTATTTT. This translates into CATSVDSGLPTDTQYF. This chain links TRBV24-1 with TRBJ2-3; 7 bases align to TRBD2. The CDR3 runs to 16 residues. The junction had 9 bases not matched to a gene; V was cut back by 5 bases and J by 2 bases. Germline V gives CDR1 KGHDR, CDR2 SFDVKD.

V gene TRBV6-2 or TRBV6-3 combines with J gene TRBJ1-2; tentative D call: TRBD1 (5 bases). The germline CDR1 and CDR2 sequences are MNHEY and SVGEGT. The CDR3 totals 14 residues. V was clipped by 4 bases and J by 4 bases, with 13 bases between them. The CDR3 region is CASSSPRVRYGYTF. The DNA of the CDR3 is TGTGCCAGCAGTTCCCCCAGGGTGCGCTATGGCTACACCTTC.

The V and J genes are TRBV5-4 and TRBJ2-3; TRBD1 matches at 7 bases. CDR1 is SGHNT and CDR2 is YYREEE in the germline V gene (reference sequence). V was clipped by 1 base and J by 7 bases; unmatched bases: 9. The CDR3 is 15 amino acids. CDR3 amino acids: CASSLYRGIDHTQYF. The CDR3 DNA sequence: TGTGCCAGCAGCTTGTACAGGGGAATTGATCATACGCAGTATTTT.

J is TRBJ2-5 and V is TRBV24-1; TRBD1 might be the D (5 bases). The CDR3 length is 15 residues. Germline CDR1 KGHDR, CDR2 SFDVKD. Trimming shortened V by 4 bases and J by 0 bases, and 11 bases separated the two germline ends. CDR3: CATSDMTEYQETQYF. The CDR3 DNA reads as TGTGCCACCAGTGACATGACAGAGTACCAAGAGACCCAGTACTTC.

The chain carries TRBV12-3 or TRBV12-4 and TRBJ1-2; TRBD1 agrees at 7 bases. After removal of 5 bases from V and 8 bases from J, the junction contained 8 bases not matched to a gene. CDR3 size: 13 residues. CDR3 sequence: CASSPETGPGYTF. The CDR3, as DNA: TGTGCCAGCAGTCCCGAGACAGGGCCCGGCTACACCTTC.

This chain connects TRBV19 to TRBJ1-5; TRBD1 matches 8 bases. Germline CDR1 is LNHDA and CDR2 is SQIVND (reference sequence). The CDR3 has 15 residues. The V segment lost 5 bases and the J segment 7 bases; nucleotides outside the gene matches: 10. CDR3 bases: TGTGCCAGTAGTGAAGTATCAGGGGGCGGCCAGCCCCAGCATTTT. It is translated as CASSEVSGGGQPQHF.

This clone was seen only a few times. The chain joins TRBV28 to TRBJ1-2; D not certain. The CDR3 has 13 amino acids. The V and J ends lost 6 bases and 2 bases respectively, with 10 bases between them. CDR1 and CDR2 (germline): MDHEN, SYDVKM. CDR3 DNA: TGTGCCAGCAGATCAGAAGAAAACTATGGCTACACCTTC. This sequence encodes CASRSEENYGYTF.

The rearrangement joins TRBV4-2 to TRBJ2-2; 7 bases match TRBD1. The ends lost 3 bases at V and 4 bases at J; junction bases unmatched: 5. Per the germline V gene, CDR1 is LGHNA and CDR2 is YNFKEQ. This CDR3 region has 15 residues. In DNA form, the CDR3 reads TGTGCCAGCAGCCATATAGGGGGCTCCACCGGGGAGCTGTTTTTT. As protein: CASSHIGGSTGELFF.

The CDR3 region has the DNA TGTGCCTGGGGACAGGACACAGATACGCAGTATTTT. Protein product: CAWGQDTDTQYF. The chain is built from TRBV30 and TRBJ2-3; 7 nucleotides align to TRBD1. The CDR3 totals 12 residues. V dropped 5 bases and J dropped 2; count of bases not matched to a gene: 1. Germline CDR1 reads GTSNPN; CDR2 reads SVGIG (reference sequence).

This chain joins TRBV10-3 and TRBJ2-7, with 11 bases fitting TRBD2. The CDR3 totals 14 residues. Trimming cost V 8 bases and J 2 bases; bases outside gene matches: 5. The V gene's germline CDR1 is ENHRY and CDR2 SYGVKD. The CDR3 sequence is CAIRPSGGTYEQYF. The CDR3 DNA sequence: TGTGCCATCCGTCCTAGCGGGGGGACCTACGAGCAGTACTTC.

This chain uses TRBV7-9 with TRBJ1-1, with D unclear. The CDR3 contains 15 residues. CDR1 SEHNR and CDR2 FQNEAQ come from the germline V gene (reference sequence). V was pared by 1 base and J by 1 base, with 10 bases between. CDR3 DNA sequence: TGTGCCAGCAGCTTAGATATCGGTAGGAACACTGAAGCTTTCTTT. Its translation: CASSLDIGRNTEAFF.

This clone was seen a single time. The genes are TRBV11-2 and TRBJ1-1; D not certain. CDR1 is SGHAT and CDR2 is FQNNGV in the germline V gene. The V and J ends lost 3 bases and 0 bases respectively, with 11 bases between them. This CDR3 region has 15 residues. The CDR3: CASSFSPGMNTEAFF. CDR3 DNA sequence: TGTGCCAGCAGCTTTTCACCGGGGATGAACACTGAAGCTTTCTTT.

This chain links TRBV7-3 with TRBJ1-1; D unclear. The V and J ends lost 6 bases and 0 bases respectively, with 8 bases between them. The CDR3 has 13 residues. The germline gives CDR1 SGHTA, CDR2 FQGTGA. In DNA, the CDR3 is TGTGCCAGCAGTAAGAACATGAACACTGAAGCTTTCTTT. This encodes CASSKNMNTEAFF.

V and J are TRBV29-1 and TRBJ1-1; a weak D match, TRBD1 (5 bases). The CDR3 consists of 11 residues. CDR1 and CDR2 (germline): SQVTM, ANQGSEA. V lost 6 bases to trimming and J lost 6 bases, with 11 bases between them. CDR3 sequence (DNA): TGCAGCGTCTCGGGGGACGCTGAAGCTTTCTTT. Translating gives CSVSGDAEAFF.

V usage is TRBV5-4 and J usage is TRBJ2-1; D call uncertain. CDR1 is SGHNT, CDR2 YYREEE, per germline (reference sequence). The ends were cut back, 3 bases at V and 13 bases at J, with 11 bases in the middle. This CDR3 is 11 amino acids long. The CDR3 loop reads CASSSETSQFF. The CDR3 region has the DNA TGTGCCAGCAGCTCCGAGACTTCCCAGTTCTTC.